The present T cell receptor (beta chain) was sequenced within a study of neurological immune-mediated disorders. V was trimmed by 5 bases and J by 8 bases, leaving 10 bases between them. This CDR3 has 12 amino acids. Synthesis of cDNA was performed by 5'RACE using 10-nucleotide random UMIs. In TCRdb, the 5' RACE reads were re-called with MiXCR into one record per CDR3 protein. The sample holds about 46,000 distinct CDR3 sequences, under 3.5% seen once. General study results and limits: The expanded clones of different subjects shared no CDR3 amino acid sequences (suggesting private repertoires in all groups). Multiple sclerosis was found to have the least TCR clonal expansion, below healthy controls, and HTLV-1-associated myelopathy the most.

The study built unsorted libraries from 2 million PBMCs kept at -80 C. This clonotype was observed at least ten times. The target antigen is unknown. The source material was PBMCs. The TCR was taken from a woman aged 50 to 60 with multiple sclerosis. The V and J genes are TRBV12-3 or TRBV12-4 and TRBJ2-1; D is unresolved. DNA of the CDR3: TGTGCCAGCAGTCCCCGTACGGATGAGCAGTTCTTC. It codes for CASSPRTDEQFF.